Each of the 19 T cell receptor beta chains below was sequenced from the same sample in a study of T cells after yellow fever vaccination (dated by TCRdb to between 2018 and 2021). The sample's treatment or condition label, decoded: live attenuated yellow fever vaccine strain. The library came from 5' RACE. Sequenced on an Illumina HiSeq 2500. The public reads were quality trimmed at Q25 with fastp and then assembled into clones with MiXCR by TCRdb, keeping productive beta chains. Under each unique CDR3 protein, matching rows form one entry showing the most common genes and DNA. This sample lists roughly 520,000 distinct CDR3 sequences; just over 20% were detected once. The ten largest make up around 16% of the sample. The source was PBMCs, collected roughly 20 days after the first yellow fever vaccination. The origin of the receptors is a man aged 18 to 30 who received the YFV17D yellow fever vaccine.

This clonotype was counted only a few times. The chain uses TRBV5-6 and TRBJ1-5; D perhaps matches TRBD1 (5 bases). The germline gives CDR1 SGHDT, CDR2 YYEEEE. This CDR3 region has 13 residues. The V gene lost 4 bases and the J gene lost 7 bases, with 12 bases spanning the gap. CDR3 loop: CASSKQGRQPQHF. Written as DNA, the CDR3 is TGTGCCAGCAGCAAGCAGGGAAGGCAGCCCCAGCATTTT.

J is TRBJ1-5 and V is TRBV6-1, with a tentative D call TRBD1 (6 bases). CDR1 is MNHNS and CDR2 is SASEGT in the germline V gene. The CDR3 length is 14 residues. V dropped 6 bases and J dropped 7 bases, with 16 bases sitting between them. The CDR3 sequence is CASRFRQGSQPQHF. The CDR3 nucleotides are TGTGCCAGCAGGTTTCGGCAGGGGAGCCAGCCCCAGCATTTT.

Worth noting for this clonotype: At one end the junction does not follow the germline gene, possibly because of a read error. The chain combines TRBV5-1 with TRBJ1-2; the match to TRBD1 covers 8 bases. The CDR3 is 15 residues long. Germline CDR1 and CDR2: SGHRS and YFSETQ. The CDR3 reads CASSLDAGDRKTSVF. The CDR3 DNA follows: TGCGCCAGCAGCTTGGACGCCGGGGACAGGAAAACCTCTGTCTTC. The full variable domain, completed using reference TRBV5-1 and TRBJ1-2, is KAGVTQTPRYLIKTRGQQVTLSCSPISGHRSVSWYQQTPGQGLQFLFEYFSETQRNKGNFPGRFSGRQFSNSRSEMNVSTLELGDSALYLCASSLDAGDRKTSVFGSGTRLTVV.

CDR3 region: CASRDGAGGADTQYF. CDR3 in DNA: TGTGCCAGCAGGGACGGTGCGGGGGGCGCGGATACGCAGTATTTT. The V and J genes are TRBV6-2 or TRBV6-3 and TRBJ2-3; the match to TRBD2 covers 8 bases. Germline CDR1 reads MNHEY; CDR2 reads SVGEGT. The CDR3 is made up of 15 amino acids. V lost 6 bases to trimming and J lost 6 bases; unmatched junction nucleotides: 11.

The V and J genes are TRBV3-1 and TRBJ2-5; unclear D gene. Germline values: CDR1 LGHDT, CDR2 YNNKEL (reference sequence). This CDR3 comprises 12 residues. The V and J ends lost 0 bases and 5 bases respectively, with 4 bases between them. The CDR3 bases are TGTGCCAGCAGCCAAGATTGGGAGACCCAGTACTTC. This sequence encodes CASSQDWETQYF.

The genes are TRBV6-2 or TRBV6-3 and TRBJ2-3; the match to TRBD2 covers 11 bases. CDR3 size: 16 residues. V lost 4 bases, J lost 0 bases, and 3 bases stayed unmatched. Germline lookup yields CDR1 MNHEY and CDR2 SVGEGT. CDR3 nucleotide sequence: TGTGCCAGCAGTTTGCTAGCGGGGGGTAGCACAGATACGCAGTATTTT. Its translation: CASSLLAGGSTDTQYF.

This clonotype was counted a few times. The J gene is TRBJ1-1, the V gene TRBV10-3; 10 nucleotides match TRBD1. Germline lookup yields CDR1 ENHRY and CDR2 SYGVKD. CDR3 length equals 13 residues. V shed 9 bases, J shed 5 bases, and the junction held 6 bases outside the gene matches. CDR3 sequence reads: CAMGQGSRTEAFF. Here the CDR3 DNA reads TGTGCCATGGGACAGGGGAGTCGTACTGAAGCTTTCTTT.

The V call is TRBV25-1, the J call TRBJ1-4; no reliable D call. Germline assignment: CDR1 MGHDK and CDR2 SYGVNS. Trimming removed 1 base at V and 6 bases at J, with 3 bases between. This CDR3 is built from 12 residues. The CDR3 spells CASSEFYEKLFF. DNA for the CDR3: TGTGCCAGCAGTGAATTTTATGAAAAACTGTTTTTT.

This chain connects TRBV18 to TRBJ1-4; a weak D match, TRBD1 (5 bases). Germline V gene sequence: CDR1 KGHSH, CDR2 LQKENI. Trimming took 3 bases from V and 7 from J, leaving 18 bases between them. The CDR3 covers 16 residues. The CDR3, as DNA: TGTGCCAGCTCACCGGGGCGGAGAGAGATCGGTGAAAAACTGTTTTTT. As protein: CASSPGRREIGEKLFF.

This clonotype has only a few counts. V is TRBV7-8 and J is TRBJ2-7, with unresolved D. CDR1 and CDR2 (germline): SGHVS, FQNEAQ. This CDR3 has 13 amino acids. V lost 3 bases, J lost 2 bases, and 8 bases lay in between. CDR3 region: CASSFDTAYEQYF. CDR3 bases: TGTGCCAGCAGCTTTGACACTGCCTACGAGCAGTACTTC.

This clonotype was detected ten times or more. The V gene is TRBV4-2, the J gene TRBJ2-3, with 7 positions matching TRBD2. Germline values: CDR1 LGHNA, CDR2 YNFKEQ. Trimming cost V 1 base and J 2 bases; bases outside gene matches: 6. The CDR3 contains 16 residues. The DNA of the CDR3 is TGTGCCAGCAGCCAAGTCGGGGCGGGGGACACAGATACGCAGTATTTT. Its translation is CASSQVGAGDTDTQYF.

This clonotype came up a few times. The chain is built from TRBV7-6 and TRBJ2-1; 11 nucleotides match TRBD1. The V gene's germline CDR1 is SGHVS and CDR2 FNYEAQ. The CDR3 has 17 amino acids. Trimming took 2 bases from V and 8 from J; bases not matched to a gene: 11. CDR3 amino acids: CASSLYPRTGGLDEQFF. Written as DNA, the CDR3 is TGTGCCAGCAGCTTATACCCCAGGACAGGGGGCTTGGATGAGCAGTTCTTC.

V is TRBV12-3 or TRBV12-4 and J is TRBJ1-1; 7 bases align to TRBD1. V shed 5 bases and J 5 bases; nucleotides not matched to a gene: 8. The CDR3 loop spans 14 amino acids. Here the CDR3 DNA reads TGTGCCAGCAGTATCTCAGGGGGTGAGACTGAAGCTTTCTTT. Its protein product is CASSISGGETEAFF.

The chain combines TRBV29-1 with TRBJ2-4, with 8 bases identical to TRBD1. This CDR3 is 15 amino acids long. CDR1 and CDR2 (germline): SQVTM, ANQGSEA. The V and J ends lost 5 bases and 8 bases, in that order; junction bases with no gene match: 14. The CDR3 sequence is CSVSLTNRGEDIQYF. The CDR3 DNA reads TGCAGCGTTAGTTTAACGAACAGGGGGGAGGACATTCAGTACTTC.

This clonotype has just a few counts. The chain is built from TRBV5-1 and TRBJ2-1; no definite D call. This CDR3 is 13 amino acids long. The germline V gene has CDR1 SGHRS and CDR2 YFSETQ. The germline V and J ends were trimmed by 0 bases and 8 bases, with 9 bases remaining between them. The DNA for the CDR3 is TGCGCCAGCAGCTTGGGCGAGAGCTATGAGCAGTTCTTC. Translating gives CASSLGESYEQFF.

J is TRBJ2-1 and V is TRBV7-6, with 7 positions matching TRBD2. The ends lost 1 base at V and 8 bases at J; junction bases unmatched: 14. CDR3 size: 17 residues. CDR1 SGHVS and CDR2 FNYEAQ come from the germline V gene. The CDR3 DNA reads TGTGCCAGCAGCTTAGTTGGTTGGGAGGGCGCCGACGATGAGCAGTTCTTC. This translates into CASSLVGWEGADDEQFF.

V usage is TRBV19 and J usage is TRBJ1-5; 9 bases map to TRBD1. The germline V gene has CDR1 LNHDA and CDR2 SQIVND (reference sequence). The CDR3 runs to 13 residues. The CDR3 region is CATGDRGNQPQHF. CDR3 coding DNA: TGTGCGACCGGGGACAGGGGCAATCAGCCCCAGCATTTT.

The rearrangement uses TRBV7-2 and TRBJ2-2; D remains ambiguous. This CDR3 has 12 residues. V lost 1 base and J lost 7, with 4 bases in between. The germline V gene encodes CDR1 SGHTA and CDR2 FQGNSA. CDR3 coding DNA: TGTGCCAGCAGCTTAGACTACGGGGAGCTGTTTTTT. It is translated as CASSLDYGELFF.

The genes are TRBV20-1 and TRBJ1-5; TRBD1 might be the D (5 bases). The CDR3 contains 13 residues. With 0 bases removed from V and 7 bases from J, the gap between germline ends came to 10 bases. Germline V gives CDR1 DFQATT, CDR2 SNEGSKA (reference sequence). In nucleotides, the CDR3 is TGCAGTGCTAGAGAGTCGGGGGACCAGCCCCAGCATTTT. This codes for CSARESGDQPQHF.